This T cell receptor beta chain was recovered during a study of glioma-infiltrating T cells after dendritic cell vaccination. Overall study results and limits: Few patients contributed both blood and tumor specimens. Estimated pretreatment TIL content predicted outcome after dendritic cell vaccination.

Per germline, CDR1 SNHLY and CDR2 FYNNEI. Trimming took 6 bases from V and 2 from J; bases not matched to a gene: 4. The length of the CDR3 is 14 residues. Only a few counts were recorded for this clone. Its target is not known. Sequenced by immunoSEQ multiplex PCR; TCRdb stores in-frame clones only, minus some. This sample has under 100,000 clones, with around 85% found just once. This chain joins TRBV2 and TRBJ2-7; 10 bases are a match to TRBD1. This receptor was obtained from a human donor with glioblastoma. The sample consisted of blood, taken before dendritic cell vaccination. Here the CDR3 reads CASRRDRGPYEQYF. Here the CDR3 DNA reads TGTGCCAGCAGGAGGGACAGGGGCCCCTACGAGCAGTACTTC.